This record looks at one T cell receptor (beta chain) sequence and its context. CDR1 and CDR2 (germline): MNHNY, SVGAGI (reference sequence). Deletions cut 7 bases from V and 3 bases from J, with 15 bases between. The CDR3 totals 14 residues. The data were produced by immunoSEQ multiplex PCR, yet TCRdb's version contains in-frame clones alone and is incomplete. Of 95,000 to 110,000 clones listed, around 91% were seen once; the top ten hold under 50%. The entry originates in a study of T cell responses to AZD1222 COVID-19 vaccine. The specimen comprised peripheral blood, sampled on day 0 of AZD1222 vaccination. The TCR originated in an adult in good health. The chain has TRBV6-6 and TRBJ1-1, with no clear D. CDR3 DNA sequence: TGTGCCAGCAAAGGCCGTCGGGAGGACACTGAAGCTTTCTTT. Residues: CASKGRREDTEAFF.